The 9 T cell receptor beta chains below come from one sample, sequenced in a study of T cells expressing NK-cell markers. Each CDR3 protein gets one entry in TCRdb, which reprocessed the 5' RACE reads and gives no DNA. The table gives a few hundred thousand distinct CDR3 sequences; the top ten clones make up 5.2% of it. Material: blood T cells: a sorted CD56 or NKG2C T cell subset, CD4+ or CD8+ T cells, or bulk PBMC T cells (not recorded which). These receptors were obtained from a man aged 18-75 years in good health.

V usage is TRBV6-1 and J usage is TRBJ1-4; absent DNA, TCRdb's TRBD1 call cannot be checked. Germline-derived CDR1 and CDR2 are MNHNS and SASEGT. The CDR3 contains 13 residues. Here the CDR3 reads CASRAGQGEKLFF.

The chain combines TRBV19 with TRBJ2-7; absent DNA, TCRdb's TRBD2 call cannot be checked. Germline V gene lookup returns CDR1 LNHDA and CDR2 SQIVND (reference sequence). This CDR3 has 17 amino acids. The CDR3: CASSARATSGSPYEQYF.

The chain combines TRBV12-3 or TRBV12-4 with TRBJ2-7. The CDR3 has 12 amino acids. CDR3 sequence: CASSLDLPEQYF.

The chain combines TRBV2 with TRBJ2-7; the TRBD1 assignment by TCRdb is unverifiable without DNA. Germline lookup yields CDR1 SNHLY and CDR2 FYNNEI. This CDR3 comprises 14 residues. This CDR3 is CATQPRGSHYEQYF.

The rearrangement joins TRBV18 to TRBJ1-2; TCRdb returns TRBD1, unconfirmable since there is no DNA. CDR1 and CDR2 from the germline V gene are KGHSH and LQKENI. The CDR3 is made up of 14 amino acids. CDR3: CASSPIGQGYGYTF. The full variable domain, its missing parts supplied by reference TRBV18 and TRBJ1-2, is NAGVMQNPRHLVRRRGQEARLRCSPMKGHSHVYWYRQLPEEGLKFMVYLQKENIIDESGMPKERFSAEFPKEGPSILRIQQVVRGDSAAYFCASSPIGQGYGYTFGSGTRLTVV.

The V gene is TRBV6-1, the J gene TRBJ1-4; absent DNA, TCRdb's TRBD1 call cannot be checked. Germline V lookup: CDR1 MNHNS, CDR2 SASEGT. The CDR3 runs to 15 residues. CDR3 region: CASRAVGGSGEKLFF.

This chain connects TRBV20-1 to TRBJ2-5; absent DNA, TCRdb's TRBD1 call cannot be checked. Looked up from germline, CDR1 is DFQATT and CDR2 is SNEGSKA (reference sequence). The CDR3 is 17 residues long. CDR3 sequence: CSARDPTGGLRWETQYF.

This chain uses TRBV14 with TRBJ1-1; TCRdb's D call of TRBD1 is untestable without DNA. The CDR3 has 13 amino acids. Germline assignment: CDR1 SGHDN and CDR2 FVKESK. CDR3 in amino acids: CASGTGPNTEAFF.

The CDR3 sequence: CASSNAGRTYNEQFF. V gene TRBV5-1 combines with J gene TRBJ2-1; with no DNA, the TCRdb D assignment of TRBD1 cannot be verified. CDR1 and CDR2 (germline): SGHRS, YFSETQ. The CDR3 has 15 residues. The full variable domain, completed using reference TRBV5-1 and TRBJ2-1, is KAGVTQTPRYLIKTRGQQVTLSCSPISGHRSVSWYQQTPGQGLQFLFEYFSETQRNKGNFPGRFSGRQFSNSRSEMNVSTLELGDSALYLCASSNAGRTYNEQFFGPGTRLTVL.